This T cell receptor (beta chain) was recorded in a study of CD8+ T cells in alopecia areata. Study-level information: Twice daily, treated patients received 5 to 10 mg of oral tofacitinib.

Study-wide points: Greater clonality was observed in lesional scalp samples, especially alopecia totalis/universalis, versus normal scalp.

Extracted from the samples, RNA was reverse transcribed into cDNA to serve as the sequencing template. The data were produced by immunoSEQ multiplex PCR, yet TCRdb's version contains in-frame clones alone and is incomplete. The data contain around 140,000 clones, around 51% of them singletons. This clone has a handful of counts. The antigen remains unidentified. CDR1 and CDR2 from the germline V gene are SQVTM and ANQGSEA. V lost 7 bases to trimming and J lost 8 bases, with 15 bases between them. The CDR3 sequence is 12 residues long. Alopecia areata patients provided lesional scalp punch biopsies and peripheral blood.

Specimen: CD4+ T cells sorted from blood, collected at week 0. The chain has TRBV29-1 and TRBJ2-1; tentatively, D is TRBD1 (5 bases). This clonotype was sampled from a human donor with alopecia areata. The DNA of the CDR3 is TGCAGCGCCGCGCCAGGGAACTATGAGCAGTTCTTC. Amino acids: CSAAPGNYEQFF.